This T cell receptor beta chain was found in a study of cytomegalovirus exposure and HLA in healthy donors. It was healthy bone marrow donors who served as donors. Sampled while nominally healthy, donors likely had unrecorded immune exposures. The PCR employed 60 Vbeta primers together with 13 Jbeta primers. TCRdb's copy holds only in-frame clones and misses some; the assay was immunoSEQ multiplex PCR. The table shows roughly 120,000 clones, with 70% to 85% occurring only once. V was trimmed by 4 bases and J by 4 bases, leaving 17 bases between them. In germline, CDR1 is SGHNT, CDR2 YYREEE (reference sequence). This CDR3 is 15 amino acids long. Whole-study findings and limits: Researchers counted around 180 TCR beta chains as cytomegalovirus-associated.

In this sample, this clone turned up a few times. The antigen remains undetermined. The chain carries TRBV5-4 and TRBJ1-1; a weak D match, TRBD1 (6 bases). The sequence was collected from a man in his forties or fifties in good health and CMV-seropositive. The sequenced material came from PBMCs. In DNA, the CDR3 is TGTGCCAGCAGCATGGAATCAGGGGTGGGCACTGAAGCTTTCTTT. Translating it yields CASSMESGVGTEAFF.